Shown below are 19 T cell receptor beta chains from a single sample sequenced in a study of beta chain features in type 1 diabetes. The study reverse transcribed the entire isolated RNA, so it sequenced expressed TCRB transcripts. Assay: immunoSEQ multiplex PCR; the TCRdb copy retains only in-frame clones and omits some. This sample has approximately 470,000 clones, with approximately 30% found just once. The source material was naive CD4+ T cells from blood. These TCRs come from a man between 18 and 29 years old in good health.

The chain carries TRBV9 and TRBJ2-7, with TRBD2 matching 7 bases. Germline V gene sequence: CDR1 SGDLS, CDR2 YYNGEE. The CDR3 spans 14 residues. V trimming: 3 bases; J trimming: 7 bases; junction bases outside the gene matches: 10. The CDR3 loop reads CASSETAGRREQYF. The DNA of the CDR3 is TGTGCCAGCAGCGAAACAGCGGGACGGCGGGAGCAGTACTTC. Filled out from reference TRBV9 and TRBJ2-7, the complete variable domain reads DSGVTQTPKHLITATGQRVTLRCSPRSGDLSVYWYQQSLDQGLQFLIQYYNGEERAKGNILERFSAQQFPDLHSELNLSSLELGDSALYFCASSETAGRREQYFGPGTRLTVT.

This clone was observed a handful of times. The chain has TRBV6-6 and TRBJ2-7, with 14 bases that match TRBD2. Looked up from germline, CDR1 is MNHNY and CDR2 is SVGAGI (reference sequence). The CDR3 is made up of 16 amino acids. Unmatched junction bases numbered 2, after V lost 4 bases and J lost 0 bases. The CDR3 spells CASSLGTSGSSYEQYF. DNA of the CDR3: TGTGCCAGCAGTTTAGGGACTAGCGGGAGCTCCTACGAGCAGTACTTC.

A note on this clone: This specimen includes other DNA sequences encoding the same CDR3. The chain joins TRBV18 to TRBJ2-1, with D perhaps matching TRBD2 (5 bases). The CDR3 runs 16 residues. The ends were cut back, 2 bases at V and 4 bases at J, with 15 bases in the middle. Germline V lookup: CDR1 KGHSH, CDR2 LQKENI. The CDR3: CASSPSGGQPYNEQFF. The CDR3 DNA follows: TGTGCCAGCTCACCAAGTGGCGGGCAACCGTACAATGAGCAGTTCTTC.

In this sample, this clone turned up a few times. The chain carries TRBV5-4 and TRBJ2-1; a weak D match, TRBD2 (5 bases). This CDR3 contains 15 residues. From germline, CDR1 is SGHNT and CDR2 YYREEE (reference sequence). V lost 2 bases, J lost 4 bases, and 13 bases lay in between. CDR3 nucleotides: TGTGCCAGCAGCTTAGTAGATCGCGGGTACAATGAGCAGTTCTTC. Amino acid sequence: CASSLVDRGYNEQFF.

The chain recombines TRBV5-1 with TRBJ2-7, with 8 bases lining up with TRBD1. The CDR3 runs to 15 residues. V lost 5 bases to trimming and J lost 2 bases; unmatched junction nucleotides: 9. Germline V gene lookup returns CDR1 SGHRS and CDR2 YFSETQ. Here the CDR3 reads CASSPGQGVTYEQYF. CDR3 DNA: TGCGCCAGCAGTCCCGGACAGGGCGTAACCTACGAGCAGTACTTC.

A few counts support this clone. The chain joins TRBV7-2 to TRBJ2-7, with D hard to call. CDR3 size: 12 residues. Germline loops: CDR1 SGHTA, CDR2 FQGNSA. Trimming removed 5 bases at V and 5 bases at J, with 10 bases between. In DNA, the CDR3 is TGTGCCAGCAGCCTAGATACCCACGAGCAGTACTTC. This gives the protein CASSLDTHEQYF.

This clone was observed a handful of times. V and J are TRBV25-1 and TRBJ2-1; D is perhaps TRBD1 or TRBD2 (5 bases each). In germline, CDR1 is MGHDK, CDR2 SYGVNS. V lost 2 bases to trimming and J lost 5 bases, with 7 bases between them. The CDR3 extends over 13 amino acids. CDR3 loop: CASSEQGDNEQFF. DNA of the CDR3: TGTGCCAGCAGTGAACAGGGAGACAATGAGCAGTTCTTC.

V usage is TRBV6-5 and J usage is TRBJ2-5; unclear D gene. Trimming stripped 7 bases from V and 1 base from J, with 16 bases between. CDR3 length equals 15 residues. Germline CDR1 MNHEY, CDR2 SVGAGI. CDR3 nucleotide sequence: TGTGCCAGCACCAAAGAACACCAGAGCCAAGAGACCCAGTACTTC. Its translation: CASTKEHQSQETQYF.

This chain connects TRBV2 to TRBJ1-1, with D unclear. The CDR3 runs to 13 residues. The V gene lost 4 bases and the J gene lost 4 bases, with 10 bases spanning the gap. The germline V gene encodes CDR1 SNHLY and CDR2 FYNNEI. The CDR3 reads CASSGGESTEAFF. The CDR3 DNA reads TGTGCCAGCAGTGGCGGGGAGAGCACTGAAGCTTTCTTT.

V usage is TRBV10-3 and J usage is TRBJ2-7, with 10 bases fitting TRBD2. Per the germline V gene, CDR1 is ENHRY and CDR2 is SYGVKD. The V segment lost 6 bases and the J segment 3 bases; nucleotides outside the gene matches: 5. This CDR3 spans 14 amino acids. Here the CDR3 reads CAISQLAGNYEQYF. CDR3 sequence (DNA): TGTGCCATCAGCCAACTAGCGGGAAACTACGAGCAGTACTTC.

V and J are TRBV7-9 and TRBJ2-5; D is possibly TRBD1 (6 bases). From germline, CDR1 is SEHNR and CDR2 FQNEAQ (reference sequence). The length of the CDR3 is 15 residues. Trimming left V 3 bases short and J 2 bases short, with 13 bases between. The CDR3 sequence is CASSFQGQTQETQYF. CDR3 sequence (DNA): TGTGCCAGCAGCTTCCAAGGACAGACTCAAGAGACCCAGTACTTC.

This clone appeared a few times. CDR3 loop: CASSLLSGGSTDTQYF. CDR3 bases: TGTGCCAGCAGCCTTCTTTCGGGAGGGAGCACAGATACGCAGTATTTT. The rearrangement joins TRBV4-2 to TRBJ2-3; 8 nucleotides match TRBD2. The CDR3 extends over 16 amino acids. Trimming cost V 4 bases and J 0 bases; bases outside gene matches: 6. From germline, CDR1 is LGHNA and CDR2 YNFKEQ.

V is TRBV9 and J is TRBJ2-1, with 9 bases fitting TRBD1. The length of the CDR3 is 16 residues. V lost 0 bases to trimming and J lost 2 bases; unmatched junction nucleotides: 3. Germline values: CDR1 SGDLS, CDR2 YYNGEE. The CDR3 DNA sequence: TGTGCCAGCAGCGTAGCGGGACAGGGACCCTACAATGAGCAGTTCTTC. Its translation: CASSVAGQGPYNEQFF.

The CDR3 spells CASSLWGGSNQPQHF. CDR3 DNA: TGTGCCAGCAGCTTGTGGGGGGGCAGCAATCAGCCCCAGCATTTT. The chain links TRBV5-4 to TRBJ1-5; the D gene is possibly TRBD1 (6 bases). Germline-derived CDR1 and CDR2 are SGHNT and YYREEE (reference sequence). The CDR3 totals 15 residues. Between the trimmed V and J ends, which lost 1 base and 1 base, there was a span of 9 bases.

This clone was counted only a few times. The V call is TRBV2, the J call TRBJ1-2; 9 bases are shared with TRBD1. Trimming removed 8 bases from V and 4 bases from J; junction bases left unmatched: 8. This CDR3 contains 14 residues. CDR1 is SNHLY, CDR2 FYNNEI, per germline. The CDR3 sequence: CASHAGTGIYGYTF. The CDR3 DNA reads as TGTGCCAGCCACGCAGGGACAGGGATCTATGGCTACACCTTC.

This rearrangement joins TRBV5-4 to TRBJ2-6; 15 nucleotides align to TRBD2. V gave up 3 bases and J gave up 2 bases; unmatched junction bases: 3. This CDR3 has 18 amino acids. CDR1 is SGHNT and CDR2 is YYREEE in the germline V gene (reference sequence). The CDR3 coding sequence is TGTGCCAGCAGCTCAAGGACTAGCGGGAGGGCTGGGGCCAACGTCCTGACTTTC. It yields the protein CASSSRTSGRAGANVLTF.

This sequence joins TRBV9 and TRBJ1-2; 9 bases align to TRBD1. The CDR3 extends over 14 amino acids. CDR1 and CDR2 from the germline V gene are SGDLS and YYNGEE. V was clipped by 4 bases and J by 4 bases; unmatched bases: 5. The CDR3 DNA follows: TGTGCCAGCAGCAGAGGGACAGGGAGCTATGGCTACACCTTC. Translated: CASSRGTGSYGYTF.

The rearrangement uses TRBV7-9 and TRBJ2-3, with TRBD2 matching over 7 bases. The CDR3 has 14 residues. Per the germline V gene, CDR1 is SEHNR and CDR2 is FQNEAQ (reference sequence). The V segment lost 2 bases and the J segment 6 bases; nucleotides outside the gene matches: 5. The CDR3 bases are TGTGCCAGCAGCTTAACGGGAGGAGTGGATACGCAGTATTTT. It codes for CASSLTGGVDTQYF.

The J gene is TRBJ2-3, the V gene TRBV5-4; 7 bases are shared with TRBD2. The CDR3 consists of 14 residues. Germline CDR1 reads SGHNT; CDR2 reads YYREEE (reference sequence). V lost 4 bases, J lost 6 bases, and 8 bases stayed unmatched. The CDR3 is CASSTGTIRDTQYF. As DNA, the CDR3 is TGTGCCAGCAGCACCGGGACTATTCGGGATACGCAGTATTTT.